This paragraph covers one TCR beta chain sequence. Its cognate antigen is unknown. The method was immunoSEQ multiplex PCR; TCRdb's version includes in-frame clones alone and lacks a portion of them. The sample consists of about 40,000 clones, 88% of them appearing once. The length of the CDR3 is 15 residues. V lost 0 bases to trimming and J lost 0 bases, with 8 bases between them. Germline CDR1 and CDR2: MNHNY and SVGAGI (reference sequence). The record originates from a study of T cells in narcolepsy. Study outcomes and limitations: Autoreactive clone sequences were missing from some blood memory CD4+ repertoires.

The TCR was taken from a human donor with narcolepsy. The chain recombines TRBV6-6 with TRBJ1-2, with a possible D match to TRBD1 (6 bases). The sample consisted of CD45RA- memory CD4+ T cells from PBMCs. The CDR3 sequence: CASSYSDSTNYGYTF. The CDR3 region has the DNA TGTGCCAGCAGTTACTCGGACAGTACTAACTATGGCTACACCTTC.